A selection of T cell receptor beta chains follows, all from one sample in a study of cytomegalovirus exposure and HLA in healthy donors. Sequencing was performed with immunoSEQ multiplex PCR; in TCRdb, only in-frame clones are kept and a portion is missing. The profile shows 100,000 to 150,000 clones, roughly four fifths of them singletons. Material: PBMCs. These receptors came from a woman in her sixties or seventies in good health and CMV-seropositive. The CDR3 runs from the conserved cysteine through the conserved F or W. A D gene is named only where the DNA matches it firmly. Expanded clones are given a class, and other clones once, few, many or no size at all.

14 | TRBD1 | - | TRBJ1-2 | TRBV7-2 | CASSSQTGNYGYTF | TGTGCCAGCAGCTCCCAGACAGGGAACTATGGCTACACCTTC
13 | - | - | TRBJ2-7 | TRBV2 | CASSDLAGREQYF | TGTGCCAGCAGTGATCTGGCAGGGCGAGAGCAGTACTTC
15 | TRBD1 | - | TRBJ1-6 | TRBV4-3 | CASSQLDRVNSPLHF | TGCGCCAGCAGCCAGCTTGACAGGGTAAACTCACCCCTCCACTTT
14 | TRBD1 | - | TRBJ2-3 | TRBV9 | CASTGGEPADTQYF | TGTGCCAGCACAGGGGGAGAGCCCGCAGATACGCAGTATTTT
14 | - | - | TRBJ2-3 | TRBV25-1 | CASSEYPETDTQYF | TGTGCCAGCAGTGAATACCCGGAGACAGATACGCAGTATTTT
16 | TRBD2 | - | TRBJ2-2 | TRBV29-1 | CSVGQLSGRGTGELFF | TGCAGCGTGGGACAGCTTAGCGGGAGAGGCACCGGGGAGCTGTTTTTT
16 | TRBD2 | - | TRBJ2-7 | TRBV5-1 | CASSQTGLAGAYEQYF | TGCGCCAGCAGCCAGACCGGACTAGCGGGGGCCTACGAGCAGTACTTC
15 | TRBD2 | - | TRBJ2-2 | TRBV7-9 | CASSTGTRGTGELFF | TGTGCCAGCAGCACCGGGACTAGAGGCACCGGGGAGCTGTTTTTT
15 | TRBD2 | - | TRBJ2-7 | TRBV6-5 | CASRRATSGTYEQYF | TGTGCCAGCAGGAGAGCGACTAGCGGGACCTACGAGCAGTACTTC
17 | TRBD1 | - | TRBJ2-7 | TRBV4-1 | CASSEAPSGTGKHEQYF | TGCGCCAGCAGCGAAGCCCCATCCGGGACAGGCAAACACGAGCAGTACTTC
15 | - | - | TRBJ1-3 | TRBV7-9 | CASSRRRGVGGTIYF | TGTGCCAGCAGCCGCCGACGGGGTGTGGGAGGCACCATATATTTT
15 | TRBD1 | - | TRBJ1-2 | TRBV19 | CASSRGQGAGYGYTF | TGTGCCAGTAGTAGGGGACAGGGGGCTGGCTATGGCTACACCTTC
15 | - | few | TRBJ1-3 | TRBV6-6 | CASSYLGRVGNTIYF | TGTGCCAGCAGTTACTTGGGGCGCGTCGGAAACACCATATATTTT
15 | TRBD1 | few | TRBJ1-2 | TRBV4-2 | CASSQDLAGGYGYTF | TGTGCCAGCAGCCAAGATTTGGCAGGGGGTTATGGCTACACCTTC
14 | - | - | TRBJ1-1 | TRBV7-9 | CASSPRTANTEAFF | TGTGCCAGCAGCCCACGGACAGCCAACACTGAAGCTTTCTTT
19 | TRBD1 | - | TRBJ1-4 | TRBV7-8 | CASSLGISGTATTNEKLFF | TGTGCCAGCAGCTTGGGTATATCCGGGACAGCCACAACTAATGAAAAACTGTTTTTT
14 | TRBD2 | - | TRBJ2-1 | TRBV6-4 | CASRSGRAYNEQFF | TGTGCCAGCAGGAGCGGGAGGGCCTACAATGAGCAGTTCTTC
16 | TRBD1 | - | TRBJ1-4 | TRBV11-2 | CASSQSAGQGYEKLFF | TGTGCCAGCAGCCAGTCTGCGGGACAGGGTTATGAAAAACTGTTTTTT
17 | TRBD1 | - | TRBJ1-6 | TRBV6-1 | CASSVLRGSSYNSPLHF | TGTGCCAGCAGTGTCCTCAGGGGGAGCTCCTATAATTCACCCCTCCACTTT